The rows below give T cell receptor beta chains drawn from one sample of a study of cytomegalovirus exposure and HLA in healthy donors. Measured with immunoSEQ multiplex PCR; TCRdb has only the in-frame clones, and not every one. In all, the sample yields roughly 220,000 clones. Specimen: PBMCs. The receptor set was obtained from a girl aged 2-10 years in good health and CMV-seropositive. The CDR3 runs from the conserved cysteine through the conserved F or W. D genes are given only for firm matches.

d_gene: NA; v_gene: TRBV28; len: 14; j_gene: TRBJ2-7; CDR3nt: TGTGCCAGCAGTCCGCCTTTATCAGGCTACGAGCAGTACTTC; CDR3aa: CASSPPLSGYEQYF
d_gene: NA; v_gene: TRBV5-1; len: 15; j_gene: TRBJ2-7; CDR3nt: TGCGCCAGCAGCTTGACACGCGGATTCTCCTACGAGCAGTACTTC; CDR3aa: CASSLTRGFSYEQYF
d_gene: TRBD1; v_gene: TRBV27; len: 14; j_gene: TRBJ2-7; CDR3nt: TGTGCCAGCAGACCGACAGGGACGAATTACGAGCAGTACTTC; CDR3aa: CASRPTGTNYEQYF
d_gene: TRBD2; v_gene: TRBV4-1; len: 17; j_gene: TRBJ2-1; CDR3nt: TGCGCCAGCAGCCAGGAGAAACTAGCGGGAATTTCCAATGAGCAGTTCTTC; CDR3aa: CASSQEKLAGISNEQFF
d_gene: NA; v_gene: TRBV19; len: 15; j_gene: TRBJ2-2; CDR3nt: TGTGCCAGTAGTTCTGACAGCCTGAACACCGGGGAGCTGTTTTTT; CDR3aa: CASSSDSLNTGELFF
d_gene: TRBD1; v_gene: TRBV28; len: 15; j_gene: TRBJ2-6; CDR3nt: TGTGCCAGCAGCCGTACAGGGGCTGGGGCCAACGTCCTGACTTTC; CDR3aa: CASSRTGAGANVLTF
d_gene: TRBD2; v_gene: TRBV29-1; len: 12; j_gene: TRBJ2-7; CDR3nt: TGCAGCCTCCGGGACTATAACTACGAGCAGTACTTC; CDR3aa: CSLRDYNYEQYF
d_gene: TRBD1; v_gene: TRBV6-5; len: 13; j_gene: TRBJ1-1; CDR3nt: TGTGCCAGCAGTTACGAGGGACAGGGTGAAGCTTTCTTT; CDR3aa: CASSYEGQGEAFF
d_gene: NA; v_gene: TRBV5-1; len: 15; j_gene: TRBJ1-6; CDR3nt: TGCGCCAGCAGCCTAGTGTCAACCGGGGATTCACCCCTCCACTTT; CDR3aa: CASSLVSTGDSPLHF
d_gene: NA; v_gene: TRBV7-9; len: 12; j_gene: TRBJ2-1; CDR3nt: TGTGCCAGCAGCTTAGAACAGTGGGAGCAGTTCTTC; CDR3aa: CASSLEQWEQFF